One sample yielded the 18 T cell receptor beta chains listed below, sequenced in a study of T-cell reconstitution after alpha-beta-depleted transplantation in children. Preparation of the TCRbeta library involved a method that used unique molecular identifiers. TCRdb recomputed calls from the PCR reads with MiXCR, one row per CDR3 protein. The table has 500,000 to 750,000 distinct CDR3 sequences, 25% to 30% seen once; the top ten hold around 36%. The source was PBMCs, collected before TCRalphabeta/CD19-depleted stem cell transplant. Receptor source: a boy under two years old with Wiskott-Aldrich syndrome, due to receive a stem cell transplant.

The chain couples TRBV29-1 to TRBJ2-2; D gene unclear. V shed 6 bases and J shed 0 bases, with 8 bases lying between them. CDR3 length equals 13 residues. Germline V gene lookup returns CDR1 SQVTM and CDR2 ANQGSEA. The CDR3 DNA reads as TGCAGCGTCATGGAGACGAACACCGGGGAGCTGTTTTTT. This translates into CSVMETNTGELFF.

The sample holds many counts of this clonotype. The chain uses TRBV12-3 or TRBV12-4 and TRBJ2-1; 7 bases align to TRBD2. V was clipped by 5 bases and J by 3 bases; unmatched bases: 1. This CDR3 is 13 amino acids long. CDR3: CASSRTSYNEQFF. For the CDR3, the DNA is TGTGCCAGCAGTCGGACTAGCTACAATGAGCAGTTCTTC.

The chain employs TRBV15 and TRBJ2-5; a weak D match, TRBD1 (5 bases). Germline lookup yields CDR1 LNHNV and CDR2 YYDKDF (reference sequence). Trimming took off 5 bases at V and 2 bases at J, with 6 bases between the two ends. This CDR3 has 12 residues. CDR3 nucleotides: TGTGCCACCAGCGCAGGGCAAGAGACCCAGTACTTC. It specifies CATSAGQETQYF.

The chain uses TRBV11-2 and TRBJ2-5, with D possibly TRBD1 on 6 matching bases. CDR3 length equals 16 residues. Germline V gene data show CDR1 as SGHAT and CDR2 as FQNNGV. Trimming stripped 1 base from V and 5 bases from J, with 17 bases between. The CDR3 sequence is CASSLGRAAQGETQYF. For the CDR3, the DNA is TGTGCCAGCAGCTTAGGGCGCGCGGCCCAGGGGGAGACCCAGTACTTC.

The gene calls are TRBV5-1 and TRBJ2-1, with 9 bases that match TRBD2. The V and J ends lost 3 bases and 7 bases, in that order; junction bases with no gene match: 8. CDR1 is SGHRS and CDR2 is YFSETQ in the germline V gene. This CDR3 has 15 residues. CDR3 DNA: TGCGCCAGCAGCTCCCGACTAGCGGAGAGGAATGAGCAGTTCTTC. This gives the protein CASSSRLAERNEQFF.

DNA for the CDR3: TGTGCCAGCAGCCGCAAAAAGACGGCCCCCCGGGGCTACGAGCAGTACTTC. Its protein product is CASSRKKTAPRGYEQYF. This sequence joins TRBV28 and TRBJ2-7; D might be TRBD2 (5 bases). In germline, CDR1 is MDHEN, CDR2 SYDVKM. Trimming left V 6 bases short and J 3 bases short, with 24 bases between. The CDR3 sequence is 17 residues long.

V is TRBV9 and J is TRBJ2-7, with a possible D match to TRBD1 (6 bases). Trimming pared 4 bases from V and 6 bases from J, leaving 20 bases between. The CDR3 consists of 15 residues. Germline V gene data show CDR1 as SGDLS and CDR2 as YYNGEE. This chain's CDR3 is CASSPRPSIRGEQYF. The DNA for the CDR3 is TGTGCCAGCAGCCCCCGACCGTCGATCAGGGGCGAGCAGTACTTC.

The rearrangement links TRBV5-1 to TRBJ2-7, with TRBD1 matching 8 bases. The CDR3 has 15 amino acids. Losses at the gene ends were 5 bases for V and 4 bases for J; bases not matched to a gene: 11. Germline V gene sequence: CDR1 SGHRS, CDR2 YFSETQ. CDR3 amino acids: CASRLVPGQAYEQYF. CDR3 nucleotides: TGCGCCAGCAGGCTCGTCCCGGGACAGGCTTACGAGCAGTACTTC.

The V and J genes are TRBV12-3 or TRBV12-4 and TRBJ2-3, with D perhaps matching TRBD2 (5 bases). V dropped 5 bases and J dropped 6 bases, with 15 bases sitting between them. The CDR3 is 14 residues long. Written as DNA, the CDR3 is TGTGCCAGCAGTCCCGGCGCCAGGAGGGATACGCAGTATTTT. Translated, it gives CASSPGARRDTQYF.

This clonotype was seen only a few times. The V gene is TRBV7-3, the J gene TRBJ2-3; 7 nucleotides align to TRBD2. The CDR3 loop spans 16 amino acids. V shed 1 base and J 2 bases; nucleotides not matched to a gene: 6. Germline-derived CDR1 and CDR2 are SGHTA and FQGTGA. CDR3 nucleotide sequence: TGTGCCAGCAGCTTAAGGGGAGCGGGACTCACAGATACGCAGTATTTT. Its protein is CASSLRGAGLTDTQYF.

The V and J genes are TRBV24-1 and TRBJ2-2, with 7 bases that match TRBD2. The junction had 5 bases not matched to a gene; V was cut back by 5 bases and J by 0 bases. CDR3 length: 16 amino acids. Germline V gene lookup returns CDR1 KGHDR and CDR2 SFDVKD. CDR3 coding DNA: TGTGCCACCAGTGGACGGCTAGCGGCGAACACCGGGGAGCTGTTTTTT. This gives the protein CATSGRLAANTGELFF.

CDR3 DNA sequence: TGCGCCAGCAGCCTTTCGTTGGTTACGAACACCGGGGAGCTGTTTTTT. This encodes CASSLSLVTNTGELFF. This chain links TRBV5-1 with TRBJ2-2; D remains unclear. CDR3 size: 16 residues. V shed 4 bases and J shed 0 bases, with 13 bases lying between them. The V gene's germline CDR1 is SGHRS and CDR2 YFSETQ. Full variable domain (remainder filled in from reference TRBV5-1 and TRBJ2-2): KAGVTQTPRYLIKTRGQQVTLSCSPISGHRSVSWYQQTPGQGLQFLFEYFSETQRNKGNFPGRFSGRQFSNSRSEMNVSTLELGDSALYLCASSLSLVTNTGELFFGEGSRLTVL.

This clonotype turned up a few times. The chain combines TRBV12-3 or TRBV12-4 with TRBJ2-5; TRBD1 agrees at 7 bases. The trim removed 2 bases at V and 5 bases at J, leaving 8 bases unmatched. This CDR3 is built from 15 residues. This chain's CDR3 is CASSLSTGRGETQYF. In DNA form, the CDR3 reads TGTGCCAGCAGTTTATCGACAGGCAGGGGGGAGACCCAGTACTTC.

J is TRBJ2-4 and V is TRBV5-1; possibly TRBD1 for D (5 bases). Germline CDR1 reads SGHRS; CDR2 reads YFSETQ. V gave up 1 base and J gave up 4 bases, with 12 bases separating them. The CDR3 is made up of 15 amino acids. The CDR3 spells CASSLYDRVKNIQYF. DNA for the CDR3: TGCGCCAGCAGCTTGTACGACAGAGTGAAAAACATTCAGTACTTC.

This clonotype was detected only a few times. The rearrangement joins TRBV20-1 to TRBJ2-3; 11 bases map to TRBD2. This CDR3 contains 16 residues. Trimming at V came to 5 bases and at J to 4 bases, leaving 11 bases not matched to a gene. Germline values: CDR1 DFQATT, CDR2 SNEGSKA (reference sequence). The chain's CDR3 is CSAELMTSGEADTQYF. In DNA, the CDR3 is TGCAGTGCTGAACTAATGACTAGCGGGGAAGCAGATACGCAGTATTTT.

The chain combines TRBV5-1 with TRBJ2-7; a possible D gene is TRBD2 (6 bases). This CDR3 is built from 15 residues. V shed 3 bases and J shed 7 bases, with 20 bases lying between them. Germline CDR1 SGHRS, CDR2 YFSETQ. CDR3 sequence (DNA): TGCGCCAGCAGCTCCGGGACTTCTTTTGTGTGGGAGCAGTACTTC. Translating it yields CASSSGTSFVWEQYF.

This clonotype has more than one count but fewer than ten. V usage is TRBV4-1 and J usage is TRBJ2-1, with 9 bases that match TRBD2. The CDR3 runs 18 residues. In germline, CDR1 is MGHRA, CDR2 YSYEKL. V lost 3 bases and J lost 1; bases outside the gene matches: 10. As DNA, the CDR3 is TGCGCCAGCAGCCATGAGCGCGGGAGGGCCCAGTCCTACAATGAGCAGTTCTTC. It codes for CASSHERGRAQSYNEQFF.

The V gene is TRBV5-1, the J gene TRBJ1-2; TRBD1 agrees at 7 bases. V lost 2 bases to trimming and J lost 6 bases; unmatched junction nucleotides: 10. The CDR3 length is 15 residues. The germline V gene encodes CDR1 SGHRS and CDR2 YFSETQ. Written as DNA, the CDR3 is TGCGCCAGCAGCTTTCAGGGGGATGGCATAAATGGCTACACCTTC. Amino acid sequence: CASSFQGDGINGYTF.